This T cell receptor beta chain was recovered during a study of shared clonotypes between healthy human individuals. Background on the study: Samples came from a couple of female and three male donors aged 18 to 49. Overall study findings and caveats: Sampling used blood alone; tissue repertoires probably differ. Depth of sequencing was expected to influence donor clonotype sharing.

Looked up from germline, CDR1 is MDHEN and CDR2 is SYDVKM. The CDR3 is 12 residues long. About 28,000 T cell genomes, or 300 ng DNA, went into replicate PCRs of unsorted PBMC. Assay used: immunoSEQ multiplex PCR; TCRdb lists only in-frame clones, some missing. The repertoire consists of more than 450,000 clones, with more than 65% occurring once and the leading ten covering approximately 13%. On this clone: Its cognate antigen is unknown.

Sequencing was performed on PBMCs. This chain connects TRBV28 to TRBJ2-5; D not certain. The DNA end is a closer match to TRBJ2-7, so the J assignment may be wrong. The clonotype originates from a woman aged 40-49 years in good health. Some clones in this sample may be carry-over from other donors' samples. CDR3 in amino acids: CASSGFSYEQYF. The DNA for the CDR3 is TGTGCCAGCAGCGGGTTTTCCTACGAGCAGTACTTC.